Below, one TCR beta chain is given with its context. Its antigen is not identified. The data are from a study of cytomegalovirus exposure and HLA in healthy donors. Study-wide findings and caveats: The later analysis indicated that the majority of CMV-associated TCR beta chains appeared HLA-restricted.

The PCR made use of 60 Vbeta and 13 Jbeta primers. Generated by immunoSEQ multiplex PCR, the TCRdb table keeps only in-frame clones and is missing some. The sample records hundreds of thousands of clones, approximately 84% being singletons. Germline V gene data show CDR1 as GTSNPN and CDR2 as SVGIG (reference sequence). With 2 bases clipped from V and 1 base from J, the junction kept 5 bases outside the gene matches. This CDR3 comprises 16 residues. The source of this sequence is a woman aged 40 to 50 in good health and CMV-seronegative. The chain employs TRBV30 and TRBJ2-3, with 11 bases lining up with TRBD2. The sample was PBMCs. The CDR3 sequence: CAWSTKLAGGTDTQYF. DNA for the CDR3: TGTGCCTGGAGTACCAAACTAGCGGGGGGCACAGATACGCAGTATTTT.